Sequencing of this TCR beta chain was carried out in a study of blood T cell repertoires in COVID-19. Study-wide context: The United States, Italy and Spain were the sources of the acute and convalescent COVID-19 samples.

Trimming took off 4 bases at V and 7 bases at J, with 13 bases between the two ends. Per the germline V gene, CDR1 is LGHNA and CDR2 is YSLEER. This CDR3 spans 13 amino acids. The count of this clone is one. Authors' analysis steps: By means of reference gene primer amplification, nucleated cell counts were estimated. Assay used: immunoSEQ multiplex PCR; TCRdb lists only in-frame clones, some missing. For V, J and clone size, that table is used; D and trimming come from the DNA. This sample has 140,000 to 150,000 clones, with roughly 86% found just once. The TCR was taken from a human donor in a cohort sampled during active COVID-19. The chain is built from TRBV4-3 and TRBJ1-1; no reliable D call. Input material: peripheral blood. CDR3 DNA sequence: TGCGCCAGCAGCCGGGGAGGACTGGGTGAAGCTTTCTTT. Its protein is CASSRGGLGEAFF.